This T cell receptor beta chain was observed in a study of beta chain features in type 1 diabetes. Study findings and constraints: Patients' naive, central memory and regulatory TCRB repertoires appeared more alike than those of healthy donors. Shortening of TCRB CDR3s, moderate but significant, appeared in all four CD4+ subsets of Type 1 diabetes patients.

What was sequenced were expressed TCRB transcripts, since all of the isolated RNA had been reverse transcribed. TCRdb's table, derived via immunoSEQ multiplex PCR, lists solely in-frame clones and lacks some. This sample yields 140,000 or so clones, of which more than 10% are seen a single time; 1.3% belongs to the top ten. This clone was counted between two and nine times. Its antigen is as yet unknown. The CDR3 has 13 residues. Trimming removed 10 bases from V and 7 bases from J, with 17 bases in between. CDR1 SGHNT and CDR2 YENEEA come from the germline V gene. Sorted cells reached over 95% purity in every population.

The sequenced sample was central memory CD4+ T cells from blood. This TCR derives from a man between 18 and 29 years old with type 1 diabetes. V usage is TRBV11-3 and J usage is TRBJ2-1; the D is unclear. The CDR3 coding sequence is TGTGCCACCCGCTGGGGAACCCAGAATGAGCAGTTCTTC. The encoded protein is CATRWGTQNEQFF.